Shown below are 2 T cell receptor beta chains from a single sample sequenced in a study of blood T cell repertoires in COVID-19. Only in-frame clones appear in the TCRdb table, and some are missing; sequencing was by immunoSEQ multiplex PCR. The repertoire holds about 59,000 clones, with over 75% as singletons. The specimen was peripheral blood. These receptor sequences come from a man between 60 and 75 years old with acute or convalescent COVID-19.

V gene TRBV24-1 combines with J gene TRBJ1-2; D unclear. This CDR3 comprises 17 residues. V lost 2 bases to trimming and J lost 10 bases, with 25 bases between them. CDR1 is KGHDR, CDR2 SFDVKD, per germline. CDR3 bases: TGTGCCACCAGTGATTCCCGGGGAGCCCCGACAAAGAGGTCCTACACCTTC. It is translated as CATSDSRGAPTKRSYTF.

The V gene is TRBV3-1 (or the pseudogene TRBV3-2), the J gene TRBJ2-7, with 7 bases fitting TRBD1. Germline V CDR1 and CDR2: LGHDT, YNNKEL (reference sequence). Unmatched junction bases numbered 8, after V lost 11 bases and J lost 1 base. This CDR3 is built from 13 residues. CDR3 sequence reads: CACGGQPSYEQYF. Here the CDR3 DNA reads TGTGCCTGTGGGGGACAGCCTTCCTACGAGCAGTACTTC.